Listed here are 8 T cell receptor beta chains from one sample, sequenced in a study of blood T cell repertoires in COVID-19. Assay used: immunoSEQ multiplex PCR; TCRdb lists only in-frame clones, some missing. Among 150,000 to 200,000 clones listed, 80% to 95% were seen once. Sequencing input: peripheral blood. The source of these receptors is a man younger than 45 with COVID-19, enrolled during active disease.

J is TRBJ2-7 and V is TRBV5-5, with 9 bases aligning to TRBD1. Trimming removed 0 bases from V and 2 bases from J; junction bases left unmatched: 12. The CDR3 runs 18 residues. Germline lookup yields CDR1 SGHKS and CDR2 YYEKEE (reference sequence). The CDR3 region has the DNA TGTGCCAGCAGCTTGGAGGACAGGGGCGCACCTCAAGCCTACGAGCAGTACTTC. This encodes CASSLEDRGAPQAYEQYF.

The V gene is TRBV9, the J gene TRBJ1-6; a possible D gene is TRBD1 (5 bases). Between the trimmed V and J ends, which lost 4 bases and 0 bases, there was a span of 11 bases. The CDR3 has 16 residues. The germline gives CDR1 SGDLS, CDR2 YYNGEE. CDR3 amino acids: CASSSIRDSYNSPLHF. The CDR3 coding sequence is TGTGCCAGCAGCTCTATCAGGGACTCCTATAATTCACCCCTCCACTTT.

The genes are TRBV28 and TRBJ1-2, with 12 positions matching TRBD1. CDR3 length: 16 residues. The junction had 13 bases not matched to a gene; V was cut back by 7 bases and J by 7 bases. CDR1 MDHEN and CDR2 SYDVKM come from the germline V gene. The CDR3 bases are TGTGCCAGCACCTCCCCAAGGGACAGGGGGCGAGGTGGCTACACCTTC. The encoded protein is CASTSPRDRGRGGYTF.

This sequence joins TRBV28 and TRBJ1-5; TRBD1 matches at 8 bases. V was pared by 4 bases and J by 7 bases, with 6 bases of the junction left unmatched. This CDR3 comprises 14 residues. The V gene's germline CDR1 is MDHEN and CDR2 SYDVKM. The chain's CDR3 is CASSSGQGNQPQHF. The DNA for the CDR3 is TGTGCCAGCAGTTCCGGACAGGGTAACCAGCCCCAGCATTTT.

This clone was observed once. The chain is built from TRBV2 and TRBJ2-7; a weak D match, TRBD2 (6 bases). From germline, CDR1 is SNHLY and CDR2 FYNNEI. The length of the CDR3 is 13 residues. V gave up 6 bases and J gave up 1 base, with 10 bases separating them. The CDR3 reads CASRRDGSYEQYF. The CDR3 DNA follows: TGTGCCAGCAGGCGGGACGGATCCTACGAGCAGTACTTC.

The chain couples TRBV5-1 to TRBJ1-1, with D possibly being TRBD1 (5 bases). Trimming removed 3 bases at V and 1 base at J, with 19 bases between. Germline V gene sequence: CDR1 SGHRS, CDR2 YFSETQ. CDR3 length: 17 residues. The CDR3 DNA reads TGCGCCAGCAGCTCTACGCTAACGGGACTCTGGAACACTGAAGCTTTCTTT. Translated, it gives CASSSTLTGLWNTEAFF.

This clone has just one count. The V call is TRBV7-3, the J call TRBJ2-1, with 8 bases identical to TRBD1. Germline V gene data show CDR1 as SGHTA and CDR2 as FQGTGA. This CDR3 is built from 13 residues. The V segment lost 5 bases and the J segment 10 bases; nucleotides outside the gene matches: 7. CDR3 protein: CASSPDRGQEQFF. In DNA, the CDR3 is TGTGCCAGCAGCCCCGACAGGGGTCAGGAGCAGTTCTTC.

This clone has more than one count but fewer than ten. The chain couples TRBV30 to TRBJ1-1; D remains unclear. The ends were cut back, 2 bases at V and 4 bases at J, with 14 bases in the middle. This CDR3 has 14 amino acids. Germline V gene data show CDR1 as GTSNPN and CDR2 as SVGIG (reference sequence). The CDR3 spells CAWSQRGLGTEAFF. In DNA form, the CDR3 reads TGTGCCTGGAGTCAAAGAGGGCTTGGCACTGAAGCTTTCTTT.